The TCR beta chain under discussion was sequenced for a study of blood T cell repertoires in COVID-19. Study summary: The origin of the acute and convalescent COVID-19 samples was the United States, Italy and Spain. Sources were T cells, B-cell-depleted T cells, or PBMCs; the material itself was cDNA or gDNA.

The V gene's germline CDR1 is SGHNT and CDR2 YYREEE (reference sequence). V lost 2 bases to trimming and J lost 12 bases; unmatched junction nucleotides: 11. The CDR3 spans 15 residues. Repertoires were generated with immunoSEQ multiplex PCR, while TCRdb's copy carries only in-frame clones and drops some. The data hold under 500,000 clones, with around 89% observed a single time. Specimen: peripheral blood. The rearrangement joins TRBV5-4 to TRBJ2-1; the match to TRBD2 covers 10 bases. The source of this sequence is a woman aged 25 to 45 with acute or convalescent COVID-19. CDR3 sequence reads: CASSFPSGGAGMQFF. DNA of the CDR3: TGTGCCAGCAGCTTCCCAAGCGGGGGGGCGGGTATGCAGTTCTTC.